This T cell receptor (beta chain) was obtained from a study of blood T cells in healthy people across ages. This clonotype turned up a few times. Given a much more abundant clone one base away, this may be a read error. The use of a sample-barcoded 5' primer and a J-beta primer mix characterized a second PCR of roughly 6 to 11 cycles. Using its own MiXCR run on the 5' RACE reads, TCRdb lists one record per CDR3 protein. The sample contains approximately 730,000 distinct CDR3 sequences, 43% of which appear only once. With 0 bases clipped from V and 2 bases from J, the junction kept 4 bases outside the gene matches. This CDR3 has 16 residues. Germline CDR1 reads SGDLS; CDR2 reads YYNGEE.

The chain is built from TRBV9 and TRBJ2-3; 9 bases agree with TRBD2. This TCR was sampled from a woman aged 55-70 years in good health. What was sequenced was blood. This CDR3 reads CASSVGASGDTDTQYF. The DNA of the CDR3 is TGTGCCAGCAGCGTAGGTGCTAGCGGGGACACAGATACGCAGTATTTT.